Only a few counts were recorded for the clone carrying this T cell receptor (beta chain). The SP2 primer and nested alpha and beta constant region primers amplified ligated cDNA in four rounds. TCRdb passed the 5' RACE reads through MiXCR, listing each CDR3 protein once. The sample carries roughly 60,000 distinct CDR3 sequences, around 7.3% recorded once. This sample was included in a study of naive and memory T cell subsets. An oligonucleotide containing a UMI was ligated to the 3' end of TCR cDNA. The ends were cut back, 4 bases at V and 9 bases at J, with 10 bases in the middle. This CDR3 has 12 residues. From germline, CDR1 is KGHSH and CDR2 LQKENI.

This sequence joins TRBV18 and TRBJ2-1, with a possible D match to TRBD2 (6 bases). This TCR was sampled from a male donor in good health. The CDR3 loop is CASSRLDSEQFF. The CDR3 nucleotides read TGTGCCAGCTCACGACTAGACAGTGAGCAGTTCTTC.